The 5 T cell receptor beta chains below all came from one sample that was sequenced in a study of blood T cell repertoires in COVID-19. TCRdb's copy holds only in-frame clones and misses some; the assay was immunoSEQ multiplex PCR. The sample carries more than 65,000 clones, approximately 80% recorded once. Sequenced sample: peripheral blood. All receptors derive from a woman aged 45-65 years with acute or convalescent COVID-19.

This clone was recorded once. Written as DNA, the CDR3 is TGTGCCATCAGGGGGTCTGGCGGGGTTTACAATGAGCAGTTCTTC. As protein: CAIRGSGGVYNEQFF. The chain joins TRBV10-3 to TRBJ2-1; possible D gene TRBD2, 6 bases. The V end lost 6 bases, the J end lost 4 bases, and 16 bases lay between the germline ends. In germline, CDR1 is ENHRY, CDR2 SYGVKD. This CDR3 is built from 15 residues.

In regard to this clone: Other DNA sequences of this sample code for an identical CDR3. The chain uses TRBV30 and TRBJ1-5, with 8 bases fitting TRBD1. V trimming: 0 bases; J trimming: 5 bases; junction bases outside the gene matches: 0. The germline V gene encodes CDR1 GTSNPN and CDR2 SVGIG (reference sequence). The CDR3 spans 13 residues. CDR3 amino acids: CAWSVQGDQPQHF. The CDR3 DNA sequence: TGTGCCTGGAGTGTACAGGGGGATCAGCCCCAGCATTTT.

The chain uses TRBV7-2 and TRBJ2-1; weak D call: TRBD1 (7 bases). Germline V gene sequence: CDR1 SGHTA, CDR2 FQGNSA. V dropped 2 bases and J dropped 1 base, with 18 bases sitting between them. CDR3 length: 18 residues. CDR3 residues: CASSLIFRQGGSYNEQFF. The CDR3 DNA is TGTGCCAGCAGCTTAATCTTCCGGCAGGGGGGTTCCTACAATGAGCAGTTCTTC.

The V call is TRBV18, the J call TRBJ2-2; TRBD2 matches at 8 bases. Per the germline V gene, CDR1 is KGHSH and CDR2 is LQKENI. The CDR3 has 17 amino acids. V lost 0 bases to trimming and J lost 6 bases; unmatched junction nucleotides: 9. The CDR3 DNA reads as TGTGCCAGCTCACCACCCCTAGGGACTAGTGGATCCGGGGAGCTGTTTTTT. This gives the protein CASSPPLGTSGSGELFF.

This clone was seen once. The chain couples TRBV7-3 to TRBJ2-1; 8 bases fit TRBD2. The CDR3 totals 15 residues. The V segment lost 2 bases and the J segment 9 bases; nucleotides outside the gene matches: 9. CDR1 and CDR2 from the germline V gene are SGHTA and FQGTGA. Here the CDR3 reads CASSLAPGLGTEQFF. As DNA, the CDR3 is TGTGCCAGCAGCTTAGCTCCGGGACTAGGTACTGAGCAGTTCTTC.